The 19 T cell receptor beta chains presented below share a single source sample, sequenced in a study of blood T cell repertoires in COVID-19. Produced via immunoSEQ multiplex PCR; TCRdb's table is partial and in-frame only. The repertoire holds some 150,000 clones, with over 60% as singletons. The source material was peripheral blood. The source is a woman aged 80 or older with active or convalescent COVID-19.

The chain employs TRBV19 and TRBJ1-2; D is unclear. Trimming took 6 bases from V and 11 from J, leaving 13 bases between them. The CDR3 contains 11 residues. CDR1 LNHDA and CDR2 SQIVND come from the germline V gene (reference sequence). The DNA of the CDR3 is TGTGCCAGTAGGACGGGATGGGTGTACACCTTC. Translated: CASRTGWVYTF.

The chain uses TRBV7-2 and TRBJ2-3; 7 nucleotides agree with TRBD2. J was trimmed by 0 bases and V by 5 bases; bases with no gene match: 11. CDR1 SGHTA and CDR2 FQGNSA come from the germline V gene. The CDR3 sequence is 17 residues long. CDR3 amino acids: CASSPLPAGPSTDTQYF. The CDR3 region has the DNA TGTGCCAGCAGCCCCCTCCCAGCGGGGCCGAGCACAGATACGCAGTATTTT.

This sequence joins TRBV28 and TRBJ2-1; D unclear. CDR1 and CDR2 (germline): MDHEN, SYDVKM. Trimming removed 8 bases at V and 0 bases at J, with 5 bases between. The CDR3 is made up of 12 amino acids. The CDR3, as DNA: TGTGCCAGCCTGAGCTCCTACAATGAGCAGTTCTTC. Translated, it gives CASLSSYNEQFF.

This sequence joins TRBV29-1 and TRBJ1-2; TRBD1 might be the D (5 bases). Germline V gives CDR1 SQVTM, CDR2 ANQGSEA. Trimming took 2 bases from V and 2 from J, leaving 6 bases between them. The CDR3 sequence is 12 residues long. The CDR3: CSVERGNYGYTF. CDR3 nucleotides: TGCAGCGTTGAAAGGGGAAACTATGGCTACACCTTC.

This chain's CDR3 is CASRHLLENTEAFF. The CDR3 DNA is TGTGCCAGCAGGCACCTTCTAGAGAACACTGAAGCTTTCTTT. The V and J genes are TRBV7-9 and TRBJ1-1; D is uncertain. V was trimmed by 6 bases and J by 1 base, leaving 12 bases between them. The CDR3 contains 14 residues. The V gene's germline CDR1 is SEHNR and CDR2 FQNEAQ (reference sequence). The full variable domain, in which reference TRBV7-9 and TRBJ1-1 provide the parts outside the CDR3, is DTGVSQNPRHKITKRGQNVTFRCDPISEHNRLYWYRQTLGQGPEFLTYFQNEAQLEKSRLLSDRFSAERPKGSFSTLEIQRTEQGDSAMYLCASRHLLENTEAFFGQGTRLTVV.

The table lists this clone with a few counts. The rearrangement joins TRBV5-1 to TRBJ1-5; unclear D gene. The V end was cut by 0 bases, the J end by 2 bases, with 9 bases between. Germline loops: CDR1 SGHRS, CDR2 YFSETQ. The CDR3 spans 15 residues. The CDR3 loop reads CASSLGPEGNQPQHF. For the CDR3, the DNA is TGCGCCAGCAGCTTGGGCCCCGAGGGCAATCAGCCCCAGCATTTT.

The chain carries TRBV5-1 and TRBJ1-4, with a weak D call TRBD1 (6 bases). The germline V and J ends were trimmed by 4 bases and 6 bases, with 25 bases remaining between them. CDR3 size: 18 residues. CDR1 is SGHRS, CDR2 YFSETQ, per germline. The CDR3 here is CASSQRGLGRSLDEKLFF. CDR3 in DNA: TGCGCCAGCAGCCAGAGGGGGTTGGGACGGAGTTTGGATGAAAAACTGTTTTTT.

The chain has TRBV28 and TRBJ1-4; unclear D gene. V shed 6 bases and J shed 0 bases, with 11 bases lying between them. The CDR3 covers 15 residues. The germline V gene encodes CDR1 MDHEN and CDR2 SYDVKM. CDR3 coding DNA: TGTGCCAGCAGCCTCGTGGGCGCAACTAATGAAAAACTGTTTTTT. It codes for CASSLVGATNEKLFF.

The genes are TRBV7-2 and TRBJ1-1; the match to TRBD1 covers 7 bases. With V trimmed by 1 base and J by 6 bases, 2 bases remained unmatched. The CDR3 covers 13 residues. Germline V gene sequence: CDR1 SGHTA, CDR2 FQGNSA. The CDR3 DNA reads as TGTGCCAGCAGCTTAGTCAGGGGGGCTGAAGCTTTCTTT. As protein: CASSLVRGAEAFF.

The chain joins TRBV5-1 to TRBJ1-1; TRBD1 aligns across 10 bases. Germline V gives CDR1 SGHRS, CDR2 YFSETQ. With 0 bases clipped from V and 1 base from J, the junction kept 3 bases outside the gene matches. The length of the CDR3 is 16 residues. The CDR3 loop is CASSLDDRGRNTEAFF. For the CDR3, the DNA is TGCGCCAGCAGCTTGGATGACAGGGGGCGGAACACTGAAGCTTTCTTT.

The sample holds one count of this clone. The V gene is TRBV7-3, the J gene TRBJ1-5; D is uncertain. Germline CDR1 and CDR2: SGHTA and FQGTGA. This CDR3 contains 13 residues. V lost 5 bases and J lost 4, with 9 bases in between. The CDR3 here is CASSAGSNQPQHF. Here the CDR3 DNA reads TGTGCCAGCAGCGCGGGATCAAATCAGCCCCAGCATTTT.

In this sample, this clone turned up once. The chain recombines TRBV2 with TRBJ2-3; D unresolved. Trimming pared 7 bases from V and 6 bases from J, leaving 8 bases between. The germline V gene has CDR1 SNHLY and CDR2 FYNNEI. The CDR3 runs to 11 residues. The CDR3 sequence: CASNYADTQYF. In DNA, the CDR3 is TGTGCCAGCAATTATGCGGATACGCAGTATTTT.

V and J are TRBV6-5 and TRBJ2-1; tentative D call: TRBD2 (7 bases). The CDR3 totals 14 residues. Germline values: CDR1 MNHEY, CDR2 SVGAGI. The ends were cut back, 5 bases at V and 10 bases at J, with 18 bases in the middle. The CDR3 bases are TGTGCCAGCAGTAAACCTGGGGGGGCCAGGGAGCAGTTCTTC. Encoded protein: CASSKPGGAREQFF.

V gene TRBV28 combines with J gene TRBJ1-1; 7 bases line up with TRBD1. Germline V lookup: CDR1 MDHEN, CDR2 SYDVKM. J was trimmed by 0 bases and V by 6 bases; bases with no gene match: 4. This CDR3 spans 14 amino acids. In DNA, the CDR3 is TGTGCCAGCAGCTCCGGGACAGTGAACACTGAAGCTTTCTTT. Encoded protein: CASSSGTVNTEAFF.

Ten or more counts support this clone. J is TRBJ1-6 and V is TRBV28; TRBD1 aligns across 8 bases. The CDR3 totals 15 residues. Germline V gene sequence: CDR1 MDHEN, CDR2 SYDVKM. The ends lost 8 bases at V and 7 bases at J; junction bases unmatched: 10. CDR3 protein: CASRQGARVNSPLHF. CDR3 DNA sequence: TGTGCCAGCCGCCAGGGGGCGAGGGTCAATTCACCCCTCCACTTT.

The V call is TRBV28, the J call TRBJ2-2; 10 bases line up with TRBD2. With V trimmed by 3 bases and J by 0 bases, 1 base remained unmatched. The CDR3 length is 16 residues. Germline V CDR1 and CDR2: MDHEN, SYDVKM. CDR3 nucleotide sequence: TGTGCCAGCAGTTTCCTAGCGGGGGCGAACACCGGGGAGCTGTTTTTT. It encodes CASSFLAGANTGELFF.

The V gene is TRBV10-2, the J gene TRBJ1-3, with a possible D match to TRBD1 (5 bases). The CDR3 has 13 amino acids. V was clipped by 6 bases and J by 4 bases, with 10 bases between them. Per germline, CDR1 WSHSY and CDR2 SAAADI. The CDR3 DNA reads TGCGCCAGCAGGGGGGGAAGCGGAAACACCATATATTTT. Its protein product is CASRGGSGNTIYF.

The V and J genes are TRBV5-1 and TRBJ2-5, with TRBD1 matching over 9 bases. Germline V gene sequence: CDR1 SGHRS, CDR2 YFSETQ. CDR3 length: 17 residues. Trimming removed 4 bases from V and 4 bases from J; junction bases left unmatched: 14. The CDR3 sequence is CASSHYLQGARVETQYF. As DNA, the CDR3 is TGCGCCAGCAGCCACTACTTACAGGGGGCGCGGGTAGAGACCCAGTACTTC.

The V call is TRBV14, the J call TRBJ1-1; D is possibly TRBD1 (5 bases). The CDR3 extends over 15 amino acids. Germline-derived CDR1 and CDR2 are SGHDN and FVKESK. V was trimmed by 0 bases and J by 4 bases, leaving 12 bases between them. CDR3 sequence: CASSQDQMGLTEAFF. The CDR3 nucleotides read TGTGCCAGCAGCCAAGATCAGATGGGGCTCACTGAAGCTTTCTTT. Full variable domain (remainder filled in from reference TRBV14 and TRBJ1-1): EAGVTQFPSHSVIEKGQTVTLRCDPISGHDNLYWYRRVMGKEIKFLLHFVKESKQDESGMPNNRFLAERTGGTYSTLKVQPAELEDSGVYFCASSQDQMGLTEAFFGQGTRLTVV.